The 5 T cell receptor beta chains in this list originate from one sample, sequenced in a study of T-cell reconstitution after alpha-beta-depleted transplantation in children. A library of TCRbeta sequences, prepared with unique molecular identifiers, was generated. TCRdb redid the calling of the PCR reads with MiXCR, one entry per CDR3 protein. The table lists approximately 270,000 distinct CDR3 sequences, over 8% of them singletons. This specimen was PBMCs from the stem cell graft donor, taken from the stem cell graft. The receptors were gathered from a human donor who donated a stem cell graft to a child with SCID.

This chain uses TRBV5-1 with TRBJ2-3; 14 nucleotides agree with TRBD2. V trimming: 0 bases; J trimming: 3 bases; junction bases outside the gene matches: 6. Germline V gene lookup returns CDR1 SGHRS and CDR2 YFSETQ. CDR3 length: 18 amino acids. CDR3 in amino acids: CASSLVATSGGGTDTQYF. CDR3 in DNA: TGCGCCAGCAGCTTGGTGGCGACTAGCGGGGGGGGGACAGATACGCAGTATTTT.

This chain joins TRBV5-1 and TRBJ1-2; D gene ambiguous. Germline lookup yields CDR1 SGHRS and CDR2 YFSETQ. Trimming stripped 5 bases from V and 3 bases from J, with 11 bases between. This CDR3 has 13 amino acids. CDR3 region: CASRMDMDYGYTF. The CDR3 nucleotides read TGCGCCAGCAGGATGGATATGGACTATGGCTACACCTTC.

The chain carries TRBV3-1 and TRBJ1-1, with D unclear. The CDR3 has 15 residues. V dropped 3 bases and J dropped 0 bases, with 11 bases sitting between them. The germline V gene encodes CDR1 LGHDT and CDR2 YNNKEL (reference sequence). CDR3 loop: CASSQDGFMNTEAFF. The CDR3 DNA is TGTGCCAGCAGCCAGGACGGGTTCATGAACACTGAAGCTTTCTTT. Combining the CDR3 with reference TRBV3-1 and TRBJ1-1 gives the whole variable domain DTAVSQTPKYLVTQMGNDKSIKCEQNLGHDTMYWYKQDSKKFLKIMFSYNNKELIINETVPNRFSPKSPDKAHLNLHINSLELGDSAVYFCASSQDGFMNTEAFFGQGTRLTVV.

The chain carries TRBV5-6 and TRBJ2-6, with D possibly TRBD2 on 7 matching bases. V was shortened by 4 bases and J by 3 bases, with 23 bases between the two germline ends. This CDR3 spans 19 amino acids. In germline, CDR1 is SGHDT, CDR2 YYEEEE. CDR3 in amino acids: CASSPYGGQGPGGANVLTF. The CDR3 bases are TGTGCCAGCAGCCCATACGGGGGGCAGGGCCCGGGTGGGGCCAACGTCCTGACTTTC.

This clonotype occurred a few times. The rearrangement links TRBV9 to TRBJ1-2; 9 bases map to TRBD1. Germline values: CDR1 SGDLS, CDR2 YYNGEE. Trimming cost V 3 bases and J 6 bases; bases outside gene matches: 3. The CDR3 is made up of 13 amino acids. The CDR3 loop is CASSAQGAHGYTF. The CDR3 coding sequence is TGTGCCAGCAGCGCACAGGGGGCGCATGGCTACACCTTC.